This T cell receptor (beta chain) derives from a study of cytomegalovirus exposure and HLA in healthy donors. Study background: Previous work identified around 120 million unique TCR beta sequences from about 200 million T cells. Regarding the study as a whole: Reported results showed that the classifier diagnosed cytomegalovirus status with high specificity and sensitivity. Indistinguishable V segments such as TRBV6-2 and TRBV6-3 were excluded. Information on immune exposure was restricted to one variable (CMV serostatus).

Of note for this clone: As yet, its antigen is unknown.

CDR1 and CDR2 from the germline V gene are SGHAT and FQNNGV. V was pared by 0 bases and J by 6 bases, with 11 bases between. CDR3 length equals 14 residues. 13 Jbeta primers and 60 Vbeta primers were used for the PCR. Assay: immunoSEQ multiplex PCR; the TCRdb copy retains only in-frame clones and omits some. Of 150,000 or so clones in the sample, around 74% were seen once. The clonotype originates from a man aged 18-30 years in good health and CMV-seropositive. Specimen: PBMCs. The V gene is TRBV11-2, the J gene TRBJ1-2; D possibly corresponds to TRBD1 (5 bases). This chain's CDR3 is CASSLDPLGDGYTF. CDR3 DNA sequence: TGTGCCAGCAGCTTAGATCCTCTAGGGGATGGCTACACCTTC.